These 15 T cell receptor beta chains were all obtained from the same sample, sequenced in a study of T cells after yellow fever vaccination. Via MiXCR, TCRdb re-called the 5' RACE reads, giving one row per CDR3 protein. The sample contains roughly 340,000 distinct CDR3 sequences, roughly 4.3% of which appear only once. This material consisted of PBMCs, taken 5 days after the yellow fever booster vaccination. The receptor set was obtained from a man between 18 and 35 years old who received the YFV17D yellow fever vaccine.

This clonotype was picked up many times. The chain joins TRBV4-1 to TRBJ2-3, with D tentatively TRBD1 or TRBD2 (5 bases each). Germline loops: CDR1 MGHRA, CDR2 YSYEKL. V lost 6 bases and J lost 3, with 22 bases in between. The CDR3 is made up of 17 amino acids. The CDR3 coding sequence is TGCGCCAGCAGGACTAACTTGGGCAGGGTTAAGACAGATACGCAGTATTTT. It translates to CASRTNLGRVKTDTQYF.

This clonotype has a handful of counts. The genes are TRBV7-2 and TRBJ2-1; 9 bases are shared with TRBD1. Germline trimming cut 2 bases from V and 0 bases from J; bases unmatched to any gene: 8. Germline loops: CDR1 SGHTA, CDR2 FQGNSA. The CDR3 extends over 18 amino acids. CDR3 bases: TGTGCCAGCAGCTTACCGGACAGGGGCTATAGCTCCTACAATGAGCAGTTCTTC. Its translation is CASSLPDRGYSSYNEQFF.

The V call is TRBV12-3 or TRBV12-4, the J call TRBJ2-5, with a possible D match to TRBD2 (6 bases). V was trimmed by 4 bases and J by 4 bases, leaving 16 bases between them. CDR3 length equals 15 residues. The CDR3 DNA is TGTGCCAGCAGTTCTCGTCTAGCGCCTGGAGAGACCCAGTACTTC. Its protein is CASSSRLAPGETQYF.

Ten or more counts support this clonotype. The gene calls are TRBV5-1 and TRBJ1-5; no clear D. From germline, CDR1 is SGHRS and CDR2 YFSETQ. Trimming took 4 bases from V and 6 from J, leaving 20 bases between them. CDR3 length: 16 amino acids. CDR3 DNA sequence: TGCGCCAGCAGCCCGGGTGTTAGCAGTCTCGGTCAGCCCCAGCATTTT. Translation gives CASSPGVSSLGQPQHF.

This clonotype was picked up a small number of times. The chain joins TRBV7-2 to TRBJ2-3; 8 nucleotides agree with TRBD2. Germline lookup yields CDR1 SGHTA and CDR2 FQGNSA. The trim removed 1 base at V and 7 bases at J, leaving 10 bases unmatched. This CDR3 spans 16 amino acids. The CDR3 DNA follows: TGTGCCAGCAGCTTAGATGGCGGGGGGATCGTGAATACGCAGTATTTT. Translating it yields CASSLDGGGIVNTQYF.

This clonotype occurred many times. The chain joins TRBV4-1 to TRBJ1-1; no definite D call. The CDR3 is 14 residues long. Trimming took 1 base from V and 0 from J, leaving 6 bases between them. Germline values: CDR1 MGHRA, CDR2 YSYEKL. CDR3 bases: TGCGCCAGCAGCCAAGGGCGTCTGAACACTGAAGCTTTCTTT. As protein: CASSQGRLNTEAFF.

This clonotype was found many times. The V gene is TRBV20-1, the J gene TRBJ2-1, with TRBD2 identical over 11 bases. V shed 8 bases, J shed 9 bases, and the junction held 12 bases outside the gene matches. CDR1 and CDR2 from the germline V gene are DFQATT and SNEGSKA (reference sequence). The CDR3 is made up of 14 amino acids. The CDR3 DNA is TGCAGTTCTTTAGCGGGGGGGGCCCAGATTGAGCAGTTCTTC. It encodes CSSLAGGAQIEQFF.

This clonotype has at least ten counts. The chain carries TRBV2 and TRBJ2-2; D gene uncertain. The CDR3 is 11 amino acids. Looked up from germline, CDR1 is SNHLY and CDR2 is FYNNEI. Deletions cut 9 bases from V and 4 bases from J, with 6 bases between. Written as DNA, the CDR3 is TGTGCCAGGCGCGGCACCGGGGAGCTGTTTTTT. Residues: CARRGTGELFF.

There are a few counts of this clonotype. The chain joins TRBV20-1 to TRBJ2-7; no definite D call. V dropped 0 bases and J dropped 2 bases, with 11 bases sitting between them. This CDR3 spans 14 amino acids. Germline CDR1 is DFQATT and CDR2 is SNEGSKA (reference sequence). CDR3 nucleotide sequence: TGCAGTGCTAGAGACTTAGGCACCCCCTACGAGCAGTACTTC. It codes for CSARDLGTPYEQYF.

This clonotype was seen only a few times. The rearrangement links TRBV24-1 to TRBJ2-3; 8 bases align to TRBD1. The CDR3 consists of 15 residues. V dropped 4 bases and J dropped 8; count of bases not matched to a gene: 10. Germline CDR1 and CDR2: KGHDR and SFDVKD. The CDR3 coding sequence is TGTGCCACCAGTGACCCCGGACAGGGTTCGGGTACGCAGTATTTT. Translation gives CATSDPGQGSGTQYF.

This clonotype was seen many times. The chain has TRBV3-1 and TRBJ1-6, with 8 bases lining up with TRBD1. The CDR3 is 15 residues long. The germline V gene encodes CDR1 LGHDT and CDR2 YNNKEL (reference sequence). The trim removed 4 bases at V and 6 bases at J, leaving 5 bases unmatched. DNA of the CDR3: TGTGCCAGCAGCCTCGGACAGGGAGGTAATTCACCCCTCCACTTT. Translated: CASSLGQGGNSPLHF.

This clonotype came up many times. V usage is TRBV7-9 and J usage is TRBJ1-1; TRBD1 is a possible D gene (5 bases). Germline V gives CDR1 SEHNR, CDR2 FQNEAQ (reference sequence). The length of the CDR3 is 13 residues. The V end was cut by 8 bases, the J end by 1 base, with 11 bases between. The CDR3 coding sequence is TGTGCCAGCTCCAGGGTGGCGAACACTGAAGCTTTCTTT. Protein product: CASSRVANTEAFF.

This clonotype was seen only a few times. CDR3 region: CASSYRQGAPNYGYTF. The CDR3 coding sequence is TGTGCCAGCAGCTACAGACAGGGGGCACCGAACTATGGCTACACCTTC. This chain joins TRBV9 and TRBJ1-2, with 10 bases fitting TRBD1. The germline V gene has CDR1 SGDLS and CDR2 YYNGEE. The length of the CDR3 is 16 residues. J was trimmed by 2 bases and V by 4 bases; bases with no gene match: 8.

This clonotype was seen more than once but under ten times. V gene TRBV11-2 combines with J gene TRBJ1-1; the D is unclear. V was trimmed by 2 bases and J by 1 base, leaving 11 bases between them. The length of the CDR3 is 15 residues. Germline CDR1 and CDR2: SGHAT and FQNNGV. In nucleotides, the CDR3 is TGTGCCAGCAGCTTACATATGACCCCGAACACTGAAGCTTTCTTT. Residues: CASSLHMTPNTEAFF.

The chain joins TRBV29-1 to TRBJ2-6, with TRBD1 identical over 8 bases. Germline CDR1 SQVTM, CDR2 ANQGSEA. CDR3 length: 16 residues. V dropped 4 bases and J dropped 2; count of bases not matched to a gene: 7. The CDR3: CSVAGGVNTGANVLTF. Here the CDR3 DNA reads TGCAGCGTTGCAGGGGGCGTAAACACTGGGGCCAACGTCCTGACTTTC.